In its sample, the clone carrying this TCR beta chain was seen a few times. The sample originates from a study of shared T cell receptors in the human thymus. The method was immunoSEQ multiplex PCR; TCRdb's version includes in-frame clones alone and lacks a portion of them. Of hundreds of thousands of clones listed, over 75% are singletons. The CDR3 covers 16 residues. Germline CDR1 SGHKS, CDR2 YYEKEE (reference sequence). V was clipped by 4 bases and J by 1 base, with 15 bases between them. The same data also went into a second study, on human thymus T cells. That source reports: The source of the thymus tissue was resections taken during corrective heart surgery. In thymic and blood repertoires alike, V and J usage looked biased. Related research described strongly overlapping thymic repertoires in unrelated people.

V usage is TRBV5-5 and J usage is TRBJ1-5; D perhaps matches TRBD1 (5 bases). Sequenced sample: thymocytes. This sequence was found in a boy under two years old with a congenital heart defect. Written as DNA, the CDR3 is TGTGCCAGCAGCCGGTCGGGGGGGAAGAGCAATCAGCCCCAGCATTTT. Translation: CASSRSGGKSNQPQHF.